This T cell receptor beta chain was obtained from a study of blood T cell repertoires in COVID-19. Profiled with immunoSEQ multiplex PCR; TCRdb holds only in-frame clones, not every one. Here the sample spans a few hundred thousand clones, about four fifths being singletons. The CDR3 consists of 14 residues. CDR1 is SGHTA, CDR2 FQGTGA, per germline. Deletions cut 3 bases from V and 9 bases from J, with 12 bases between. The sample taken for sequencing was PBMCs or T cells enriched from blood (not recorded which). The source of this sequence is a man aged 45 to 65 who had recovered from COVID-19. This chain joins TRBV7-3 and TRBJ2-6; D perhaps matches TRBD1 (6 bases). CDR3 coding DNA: TGTGCCAGCAGCTTTTCAAACAGGGTCAACGTCCTGACTTTC. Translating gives CASSFSNRVNVLTF.